The subject of this entry is one T cell receptor (beta chain). Extracted from the samples, RNA was reverse transcribed into cDNA to serve as the sequencing template. Sequencing used immunoSEQ multiplex PCR; TCRdb keeps in-frame clones, though not all of them. Of about 200,000 clones detected, roughly 57% appear once; the ten largest clones hold 0.45%. This entry is derived from a study of CD8+ T cells in alopecia areata. Germline V lookup: CDR1 GTSNPN, CDR2 SVGIG (reference sequence). CDR3 size: 13 residues. V was pared by 2 bases and J by 5 bases, with 10 bases between. This receptor was identified in a human donor with alopecia areata. Sequencing used CD4+ T cells sorted from blood, obtained at week 0. The genes are TRBV30 and TRBJ1-5, with D possibly TRBD1 on 6 matching bases. CDR3 DNA sequence: TGTGCCTGGAGTTGGGGGGCGGATCAGCCCCAGCATTTT. Encoded protein: CAWSWGADQPQHF.